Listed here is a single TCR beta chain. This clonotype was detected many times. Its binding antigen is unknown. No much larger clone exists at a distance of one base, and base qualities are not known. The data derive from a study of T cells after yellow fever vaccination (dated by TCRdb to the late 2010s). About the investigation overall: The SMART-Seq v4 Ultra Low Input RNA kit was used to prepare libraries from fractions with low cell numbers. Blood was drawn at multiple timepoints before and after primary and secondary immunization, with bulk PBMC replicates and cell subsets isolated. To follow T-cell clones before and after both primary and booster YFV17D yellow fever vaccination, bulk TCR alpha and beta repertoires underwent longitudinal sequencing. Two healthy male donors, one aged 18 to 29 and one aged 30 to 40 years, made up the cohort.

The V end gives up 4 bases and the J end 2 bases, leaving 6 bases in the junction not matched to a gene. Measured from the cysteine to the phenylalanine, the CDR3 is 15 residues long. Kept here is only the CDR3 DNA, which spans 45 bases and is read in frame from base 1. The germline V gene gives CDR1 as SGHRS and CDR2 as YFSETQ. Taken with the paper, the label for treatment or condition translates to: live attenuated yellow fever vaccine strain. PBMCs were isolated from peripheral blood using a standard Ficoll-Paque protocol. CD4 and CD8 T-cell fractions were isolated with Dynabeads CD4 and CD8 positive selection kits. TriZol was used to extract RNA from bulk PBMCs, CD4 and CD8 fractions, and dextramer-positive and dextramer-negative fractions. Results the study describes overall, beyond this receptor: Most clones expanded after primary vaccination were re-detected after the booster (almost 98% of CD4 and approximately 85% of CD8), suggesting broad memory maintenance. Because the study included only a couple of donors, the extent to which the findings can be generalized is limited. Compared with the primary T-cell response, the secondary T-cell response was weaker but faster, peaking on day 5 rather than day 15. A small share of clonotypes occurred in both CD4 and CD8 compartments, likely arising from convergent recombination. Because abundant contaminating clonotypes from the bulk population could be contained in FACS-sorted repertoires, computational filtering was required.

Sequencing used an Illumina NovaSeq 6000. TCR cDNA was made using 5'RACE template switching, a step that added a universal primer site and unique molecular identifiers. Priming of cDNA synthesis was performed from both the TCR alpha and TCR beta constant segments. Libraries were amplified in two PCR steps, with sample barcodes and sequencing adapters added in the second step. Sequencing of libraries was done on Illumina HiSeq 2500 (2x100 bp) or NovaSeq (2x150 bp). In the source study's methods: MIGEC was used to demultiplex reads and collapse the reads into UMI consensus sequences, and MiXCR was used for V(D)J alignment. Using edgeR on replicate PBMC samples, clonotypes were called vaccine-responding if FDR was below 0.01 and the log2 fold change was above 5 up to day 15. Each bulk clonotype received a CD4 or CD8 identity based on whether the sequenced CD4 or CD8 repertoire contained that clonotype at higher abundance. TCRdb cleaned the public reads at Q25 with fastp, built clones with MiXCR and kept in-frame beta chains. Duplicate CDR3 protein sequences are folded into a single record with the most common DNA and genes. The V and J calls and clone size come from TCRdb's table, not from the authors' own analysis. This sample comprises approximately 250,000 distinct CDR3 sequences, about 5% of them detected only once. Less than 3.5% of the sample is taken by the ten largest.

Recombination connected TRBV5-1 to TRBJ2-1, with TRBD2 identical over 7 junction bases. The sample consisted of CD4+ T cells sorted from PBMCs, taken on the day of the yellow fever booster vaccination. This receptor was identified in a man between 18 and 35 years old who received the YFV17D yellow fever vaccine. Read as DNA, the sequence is TGCGCCAGCAGCACGAGCGGGGCCCCCTACAATGAGCAGTTCTTC. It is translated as CASSTSGAPYNEQFF. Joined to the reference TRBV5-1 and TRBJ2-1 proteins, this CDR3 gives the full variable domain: KAGVTQTPRYLIKTRGQQVTLSCSPISGHRSVSWYQQTPGQGLQFLFEYFSETQRNKGNFPGRFSGRQFSNSRSEMNVSTLELGDSALYLCASSTSGAPYNEQFFGPGTRLTVL.